This T cell receptor beta chain originates from a study of PD-1 blockade in classical Hodgkin lymphoma. Study-level information: Patients had nivolumab dosed at 3 mg/kg, delivered intravenously every 2 weeks. Study results and caveats: Reports described newly diagnosed patients as having lower baseline TCR diversity than healthy donors. At C4D1, TCR diversity had climbed significantly for CD4+ cells, though not for CD8+ cells.

Of note for this clone: What it binds is not known.

No patient escaped relapse after autologous stem cell transplantation, and brentuximab vedotin exposure varied. Sequencing was performed with immunoSEQ multiplex PCR; in TCRdb, only in-frame clones are kept and a portion is missing. The profile shows about 50,000 clones, 70% to 90% of them singletons. This TCR derives from a human donor with classical Hodgkin lymphoma. This specimen consisted of peripheral blood mononuclear cells (PBMCs), obtained before the second cycle of nivolumab.

The CDR3: CASSWPGDLNTEAFF. The CDR3 region has the DNA TGTGCCAGCAGCTGGCCCGGGGATTTGAACACTGAAGCTTTCTTT. The chain couples TRBV2 to TRBJ1-1; D remains ambiguous. Trimming cost V 6 bases and J 0 bases, with 14 bases left between them. This CDR3 contains 15 residues. CDR1 is SNHLY and CDR2 is FYNNEI in the germline V gene.